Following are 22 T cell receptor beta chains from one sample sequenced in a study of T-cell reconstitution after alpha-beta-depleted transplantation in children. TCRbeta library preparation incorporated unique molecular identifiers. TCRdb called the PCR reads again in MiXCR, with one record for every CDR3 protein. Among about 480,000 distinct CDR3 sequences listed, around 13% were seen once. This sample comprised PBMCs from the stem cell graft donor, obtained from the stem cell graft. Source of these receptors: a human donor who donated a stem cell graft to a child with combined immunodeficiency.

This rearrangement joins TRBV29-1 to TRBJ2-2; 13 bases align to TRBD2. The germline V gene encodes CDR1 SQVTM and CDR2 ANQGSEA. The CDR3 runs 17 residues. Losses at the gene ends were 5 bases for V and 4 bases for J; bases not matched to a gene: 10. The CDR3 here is CSVMGLAGLGFTGELFF. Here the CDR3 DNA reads TGCAGCGTTATGGGACTAGCGGGGCTAGGATTCACCGGGGAGCTGTTTTTT.

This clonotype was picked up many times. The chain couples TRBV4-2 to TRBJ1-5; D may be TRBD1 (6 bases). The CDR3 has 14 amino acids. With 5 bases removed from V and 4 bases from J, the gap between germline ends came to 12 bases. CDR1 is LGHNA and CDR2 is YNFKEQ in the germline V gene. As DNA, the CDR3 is TGTGCCAGCAGCGCGGGACAAGAAAATCAGCCCCAGCATTTT. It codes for CASSAGQENQPQHF.

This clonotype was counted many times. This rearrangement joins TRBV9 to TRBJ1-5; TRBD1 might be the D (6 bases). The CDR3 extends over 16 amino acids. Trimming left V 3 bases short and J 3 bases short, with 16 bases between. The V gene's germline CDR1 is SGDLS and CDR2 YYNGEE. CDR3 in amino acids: CASSEGDDAFNQPQHF. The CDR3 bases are TGTGCCAGCAGCGAGGGGGACGACGCCTTCAATCAGCCCCAGCATTTT.

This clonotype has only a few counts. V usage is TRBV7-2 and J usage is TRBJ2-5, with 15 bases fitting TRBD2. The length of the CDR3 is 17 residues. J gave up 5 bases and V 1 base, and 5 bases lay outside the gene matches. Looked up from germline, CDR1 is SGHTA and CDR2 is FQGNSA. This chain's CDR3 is CASSLGGLAGGWETQYF. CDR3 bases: TGTGCCAGCAGCTTAGGAGGACTAGCGGGGGGGTGGGAGACCCAGTACTTC.

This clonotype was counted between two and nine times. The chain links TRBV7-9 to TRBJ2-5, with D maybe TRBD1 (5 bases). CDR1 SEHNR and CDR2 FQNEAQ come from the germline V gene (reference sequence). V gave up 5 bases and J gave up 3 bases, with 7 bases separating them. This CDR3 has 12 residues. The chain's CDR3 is CASSPTEETQYF. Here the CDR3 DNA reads TGTGCCAGCAGCCCGACAGAAGAGACCCAGTACTTC.

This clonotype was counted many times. The CDR3 here is CASSPTPSRGTDTQYF. The CDR3 coding sequence is TGTGCCAGCAGCCCAACGCCCTCTCGGGGGACAGATACGCAGTATTTT. The chain links TRBV7-7 to TRBJ2-3, with D possibly TRBD2 on 6 matching bases. CDR3 length: 16 residues. Germline CDR1 reads SSHAT; CDR2 reads FNYEAQ (reference sequence). V dropped 5 bases and J dropped 3 bases, with 18 bases sitting between them. Drawing the rest from reference TRBV7-7 and TRBJ2-3, the complete variable domain is GAGVSQSPRYKVTKRGQDVTLRCDPISSHATLYWYQQALGQGPEFLTYFNYEAQPDKSGLPSDRFSAERPEGSISTLTIQRTEQRDSAMYRCASSPTPSRGTDTQYFGPGTRLTVL.

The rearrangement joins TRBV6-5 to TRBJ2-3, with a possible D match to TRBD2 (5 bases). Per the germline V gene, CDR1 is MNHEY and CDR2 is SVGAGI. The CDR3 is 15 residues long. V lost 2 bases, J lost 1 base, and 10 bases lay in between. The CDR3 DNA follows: TGTGCCAGCAGTTACGATCTAGCCGGCACAGATACGCAGTATTTT. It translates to CASSYDLAGTDTQYF.

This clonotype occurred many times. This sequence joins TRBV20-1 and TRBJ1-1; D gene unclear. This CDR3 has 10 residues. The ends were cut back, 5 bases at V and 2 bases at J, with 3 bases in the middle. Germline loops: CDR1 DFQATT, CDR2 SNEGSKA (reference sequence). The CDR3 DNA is TGCAGTGCTCCAAACACTGAAGCTTTCTTT. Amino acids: CSAPNTEAFF.

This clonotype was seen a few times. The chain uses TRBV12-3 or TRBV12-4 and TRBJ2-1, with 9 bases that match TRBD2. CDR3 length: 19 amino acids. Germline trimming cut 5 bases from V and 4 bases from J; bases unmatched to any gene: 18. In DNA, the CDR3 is TGTGCCAGCAGTCACTACTTGGCTAGCGGGAAGGGGTTTTACAATGAGCAGTTCTTC. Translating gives CASSHYLASGKGFYNEQFF.

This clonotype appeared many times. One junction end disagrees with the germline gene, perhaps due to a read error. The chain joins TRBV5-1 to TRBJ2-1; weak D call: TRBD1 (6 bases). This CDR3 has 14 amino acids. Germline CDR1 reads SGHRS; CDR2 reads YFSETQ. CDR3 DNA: TGCGCCAGCACCTTGACGCTGGACAGCAATGAGCAGTTCTTC. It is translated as CASTLTLDSNEQFF.

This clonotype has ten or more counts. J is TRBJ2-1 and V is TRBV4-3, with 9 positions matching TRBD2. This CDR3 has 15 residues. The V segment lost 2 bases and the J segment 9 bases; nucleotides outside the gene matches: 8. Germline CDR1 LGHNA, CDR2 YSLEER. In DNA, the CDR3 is TGCGCCAGCAGCCAAACGGGACTAGCTTACGGTGAGCAGTTCTTC. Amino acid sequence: CASSQTGLAYGEQFF.

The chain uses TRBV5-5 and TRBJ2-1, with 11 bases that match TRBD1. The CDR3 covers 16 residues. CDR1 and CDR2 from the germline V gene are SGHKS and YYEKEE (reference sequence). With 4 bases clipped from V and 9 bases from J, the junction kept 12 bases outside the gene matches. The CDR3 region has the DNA TGTGCCAGCAGCACTTACCCGGGACAGGGGGTGACTGAGCAGTTCTTC. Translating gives CASSTYPGQGVTEQFF.

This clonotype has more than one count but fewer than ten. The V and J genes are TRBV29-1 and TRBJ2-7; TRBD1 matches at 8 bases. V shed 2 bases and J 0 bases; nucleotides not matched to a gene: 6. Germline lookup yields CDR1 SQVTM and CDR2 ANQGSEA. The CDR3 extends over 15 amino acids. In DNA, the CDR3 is TGCAGCGTTGAATCGGAGGACAGGGCCTCCTACGAGCAGTACTTC. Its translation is CSVESEDRASYEQYF.

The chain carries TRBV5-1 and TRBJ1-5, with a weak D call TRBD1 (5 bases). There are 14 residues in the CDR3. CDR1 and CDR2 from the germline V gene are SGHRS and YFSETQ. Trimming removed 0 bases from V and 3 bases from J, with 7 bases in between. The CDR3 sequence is CASSLGGHNQPQHF. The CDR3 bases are TGCGCCAGCAGCTTGGGGGGCCACAATCAGCCCCAGCATTTT.

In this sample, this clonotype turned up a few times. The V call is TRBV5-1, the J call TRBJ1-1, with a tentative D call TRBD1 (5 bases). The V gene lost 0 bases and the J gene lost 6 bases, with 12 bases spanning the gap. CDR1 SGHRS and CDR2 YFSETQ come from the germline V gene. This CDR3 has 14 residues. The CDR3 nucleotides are TGCGCCAGCAGCTTGGGAGGAAGGGGATCTGAAGCTTTCTTT. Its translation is CASSLGGRGSEAFF. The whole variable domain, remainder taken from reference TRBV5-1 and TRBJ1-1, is KAGVTQTPRYLIKTRGQQVTLSCSPISGHRSVSWYQQTPGQGLQFLFEYFSETQRNKGNFPGRFSGRQFSNSRSEMNVSTLELGDSALYLCASSLGGRGSEAFFGQGTRLTVV.

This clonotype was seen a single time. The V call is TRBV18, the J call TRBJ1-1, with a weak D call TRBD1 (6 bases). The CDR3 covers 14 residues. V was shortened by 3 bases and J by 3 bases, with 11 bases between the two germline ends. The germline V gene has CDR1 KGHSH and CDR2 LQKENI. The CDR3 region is CASSPLDSYTEAFF. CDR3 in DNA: TGTGCCAGCTCACCCCTGGACAGCTACACTGAAGCTTTCTTT. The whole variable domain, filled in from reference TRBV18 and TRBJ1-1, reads NAGVMQNPRHLVRRRGQEARLRCSPMKGHSHVYWYRQLPEEGLKFMVYLQKENIIDESGMPKERFSAEFPKEGPSILRIQQVVRGDSAAYFCASSPLDSYTEAFFGQGTRLTVV.

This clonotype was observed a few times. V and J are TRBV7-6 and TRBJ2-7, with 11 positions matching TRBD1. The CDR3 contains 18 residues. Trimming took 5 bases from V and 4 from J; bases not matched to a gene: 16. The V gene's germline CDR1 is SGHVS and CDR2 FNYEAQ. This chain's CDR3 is CASSVGTGGEEVQYEQYF. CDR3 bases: TGTGCCAGCAGCGTAGGGACAGGGGGAGAAGAAGTGCAATACGAGCAGTACTTC.

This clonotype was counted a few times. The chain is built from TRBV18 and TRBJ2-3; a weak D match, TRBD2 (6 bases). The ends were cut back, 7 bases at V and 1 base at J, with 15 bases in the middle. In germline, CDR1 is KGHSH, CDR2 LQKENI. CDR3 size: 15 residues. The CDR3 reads CASLGGPAGTDTQYF. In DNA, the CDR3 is TGTGCCAGCTTGGGAGGCCCGGCGGGCACAGATACGCAGTATTTT.

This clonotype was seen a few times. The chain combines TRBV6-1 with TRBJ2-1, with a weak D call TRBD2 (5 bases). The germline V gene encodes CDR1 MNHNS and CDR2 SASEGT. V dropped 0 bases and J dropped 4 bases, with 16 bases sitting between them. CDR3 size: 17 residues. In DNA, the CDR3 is TGTGCCAGCAGTGAAGCGCGGTGGCGGGCTCAATACAATGAGCAGTTCTTC. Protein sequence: CASSEARWRAQYNEQFF.

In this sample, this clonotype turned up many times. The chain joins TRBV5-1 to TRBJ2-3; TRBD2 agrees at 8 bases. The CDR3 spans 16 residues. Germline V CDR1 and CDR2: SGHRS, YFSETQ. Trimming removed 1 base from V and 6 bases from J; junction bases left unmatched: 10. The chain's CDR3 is CASSLQDGGAADTQYF. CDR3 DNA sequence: TGCGCCAGCAGCTTGCAGGACGGGGGGGCGGCGGATACGCAGTATTTT.

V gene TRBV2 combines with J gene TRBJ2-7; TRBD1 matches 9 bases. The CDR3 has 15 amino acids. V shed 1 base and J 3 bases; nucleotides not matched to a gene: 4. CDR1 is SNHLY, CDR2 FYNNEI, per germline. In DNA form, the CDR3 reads TGTGCCAGCAGTGAAGTCGGGACAGGGAACTACGAGCAGTACTTC. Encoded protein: CASSEVGTGNYEQYF.

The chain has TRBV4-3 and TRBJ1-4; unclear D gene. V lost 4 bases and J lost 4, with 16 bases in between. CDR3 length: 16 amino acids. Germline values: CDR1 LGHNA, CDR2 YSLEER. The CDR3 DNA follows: TGCGCCAGCAGCCGACCTCGTTCGAAGGGTAATGAAAAACTGTTTTTT. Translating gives CASSRPRSKGNEKLFF.